One sample yielded the 21 T cell receptor beta chains listed below, sequenced in a study of radiation and T cells in renal cell carcinoma. Time point defined: blood 2 weeks post-SBRT. The treatment here: 15 Gy SBRT to primary tumor, nephrectomy 4 weeks later. Clones were sequenced by immunoSEQ multiplex PCR, and TCRdb holds only the in-frame ones, with some missing. This sample yields 120,000 or so clones, of which about four fifths are seen a single time; roughly 6% belongs to the top ten. The source material was blood, sampled from a patient whose treatment included radiotherapy and nephrectomy. These receptors all stem from a man aged 45 to 65 with renal cell carcinoma.

The rearrangement links TRBV15 to TRBJ1-6; D is perhaps TRBD1 (5 bases). V was clipped by 1 base and J by 0 bases, with 10 bases between them. Germline V CDR1 and CDR2: LNHNV, YYDKDF (reference sequence). CDR3 length: 17 amino acids. The CDR3 nucleotides are TGTGCCACCAGCAGAGCGGGGACCAGCTCCTATAATTCACCCCTCCACTTT. It codes for CATSRAGTSSYNSPLHF.

Written as DNA, the CDR3 is TGTGCCAGCAAGAGCGGGGGTAGCACAGATACGCAGTATTTT. As protein: CASKSGGSTDTQYF. The rearrangement joins TRBV2 to TRBJ2-3; 8 bases agree with TRBD2. CDR1 is SNHLY and CDR2 is FYNNEI in the germline V gene. V dropped 7 bases and J dropped 0; count of bases not matched to a gene: 3. CDR3 length: 14 amino acids.

This clone was recorded a few times. The genes are TRBV5-1 and TRBJ1-1; TRBD1 agrees at 7 bases. The J segment lost 0 bases and the V segment lost 3 bases, leaving 5 bases of the junction unmatched. The CDR3 extends over 15 amino acids. Looked up from germline, CDR1 is SGHRS and CDR2 is YFSETQ. The CDR3 reads CASSSQGDMNTEAFF. In nucleotides, the CDR3 is TGCGCCAGCAGCTCGCAGGGGGACATGAACACTGAAGCTTTCTTT.

The chain combines TRBV18 with TRBJ2-1; 7 bases are a match to TRBD2. The V gene's germline CDR1 is KGHSH and CDR2 LQKENI. The CDR3 spans 14 residues. V was clipped by 1 base and J by 7 bases; unmatched bases: 4. CDR3 nucleotide sequence: TGTGCCAGCTCACCACTCGGGAGGACAAATGAGCAGTTCTTC. This encodes CASSPLGRTNEQFF.

The chain employs TRBV11-2 and TRBJ1-4; perhaps TRBD1 as D (5 bases). V was cut by 4 bases and J by 7 bases, with 7 bases left in between. The CDR3 is 12 amino acids. Per germline, CDR1 SGHAT and CDR2 FQNNGV. CDR3 amino acids: CASSWRGEKLFF. The CDR3 coding sequence is TGTGCCAGCAGCTGGAGGGGTGAAAAACTGTTTTTT. Complete variable domain (other parts from reference TRBV11-2 and TRBJ1-4): EAGVAQSPRYKIIEKRQSVAFWCNPISGHATLYWYQQILGQGPKLLIQFQNNGVVDDSQLPKDRFSAERLKGVDSTLKIQPAKLEDSAVYLCASSWRGEKLFFGSGTQLSVL.

This clone has a handful of counts. The same CDR3 is also encoded by other DNA sequences in this sample. The rearrangement uses TRBV7-6 and TRBJ1-1, with D unclear. V lost 1 base, J lost 2 bases, and 8 bases lay in between. Germline values: CDR1 SGHVS, CDR2 FNYEAQ. The CDR3 extends over 14 amino acids. CDR3 DNA: TGTGCCAGCAGCTTAGGAGGCAGAAACACTGAAGCTTTCTTT. The encoded protein is CASSLGGRNTEAFF.

This clone was seen more than once but under ten times. This chain joins TRBV9 and TRBJ1-6; possible D gene TRBD1, 5 bases. Trimming took off 7 bases at V and 5 bases at J, with 13 bases between the two ends. CDR1 is SGDLS and CDR2 is YYNGEE in the germline V gene. The CDR3 is 14 residues long. Written as DNA, the CDR3 is TGTGCCAGCTCGGGAGGGACTAATAATTCACCCCTCCACTTT. Translated, it gives CASSGGTNNSPLHF.

J is TRBJ2-2 and V is TRBV30; D is possibly TRBD2 (5 bases). The CDR3 extends over 15 amino acids. Trimming took off 0 bases at V and 3 bases at J, with 11 bases between the two ends. CDR1 and CDR2 from the germline V gene are GTSNPN and SVGIG (reference sequence). In nucleotides, the CDR3 is TGTGCCTGGAGTGTAGAGGGTTTGGACACCGGGGAGCTGTTTTTT. It codes for CAWSVEGLDTGELFF.

This clone has more than one count but fewer than ten. This chain uses TRBV19 with TRBJ1-1, with D maybe TRBD1 (6 bases). Germline values: CDR1 LNHDA, CDR2 SQIVND (reference sequence). This CDR3 is built from 16 residues. V lost 6 bases and J lost 1, with 18 bases in between. The CDR3: CASSRRSTGPNTEAFF. The CDR3 coding sequence is TGTGCCAGTAGCCGCCGATCGACAGGACCGAACACTGAAGCTTTCTTT.

This chain connects TRBV6-1 to TRBJ2-7; D unclear. CDR3 length: 13 amino acids. The V end was cut by 1 base, the J end by 5 bases, with 9 bases between. The V gene's germline CDR1 is MNHNS and CDR2 SASEGT. The CDR3 loop reads CASSEEFNHEQYF. The CDR3, as DNA: TGTGCCAGCAGTGAAGAGTTTAACCACGAGCAGTACTTC.

This clone was found once. The V and J genes are TRBV19 and TRBJ2-6; D call uncertain. CDR3 length: 15 amino acids. The V and J ends lost 4 bases and 0 bases respectively, with 7 bases between them. Germline V CDR1 and CDR2: LNHDA, SQIVND (reference sequence). CDR3 bases: TGTGCCAGTAGTAGGGTAAGCTCTGGGGCCAACGTCCTGACTTTC. Translating gives CASSRVSSGANVLTF.

The V gene is TRBV13, the J gene TRBJ2-2; D unresolved. Per the germline V gene, CDR1 is PRHDT and CDR2 is FYEKMQ (reference sequence). CDR3 size: 12 residues. Trimming shortened V by 2 bases and J by 6 bases, and 4 bases separated the two germline ends. DNA of the CDR3: TGTGCCAGCAGCTTAATCCCCGGGGAGCTGTTTTTT. It codes for CASSLIPGELFF.

The chain has TRBV7-2 and TRBJ2-7, with D perhaps assigned TRBD1 or TRBD2 (7 bases each). The length of the CDR3 is 13 residues. CDR1 SGHTA and CDR2 FQGNSA come from the germline V gene. Between the trimmed V and J ends, which lost 4 bases and 4 bases, there was a span of 11 bases. CDR3 DNA sequence: TGTGCCAGCAGCTCCAGGGGGGGATACGAGCAGTACTTC. This sequence encodes CASSSRGGYEQYF.

This clone was seen a single time. The chain joins TRBV7-6 to TRBJ2-6, with 8 bases lining up with TRBD1. The CDR3 runs to 18 residues. Germline loops: CDR1 SGHVS, CDR2 FNYEAQ. V was pared by 5 bases and J by 4 bases, with 13 bases of the junction left unmatched. The CDR3 DNA reads as TGTGCCAGCAGCGTAGACGGACAGGGTAGGAGCGGGGCCAACGTCCTGACTTTC. Translating gives CASSVDGQGRSGANVLTF.

J is TRBJ1-1 and V is TRBV2; D not certain. CDR3 length: 13 amino acids. Trimming stripped 6 bases from V and 4 bases from J, with 12 bases between. The germline V gene encodes CDR1 SNHLY and CDR2 FYNNEI. CDR3 coding DNA: TGTGCCAGCAGGAGGGATTGGGGCACTGAAGCTTTCTTT. Its protein is CASRRDWGTEAFF.

This clone was recorded at least ten times. This chain joins TRBV30 and TRBJ1-6; a possible D gene is TRBD1 (5 bases). The germline gives CDR1 GTSNPN, CDR2 SVGIG (reference sequence). V was pared by 2 bases and J by 10 bases, with 12 bases between. This CDR3 spans 13 amino acids. CDR3: CAWSSGRKSPLHF. The CDR3 DNA sequence: TGTGCCTGGAGTTCAGGGCGGAAGTCACCCCTCCACTTT.

The CDR3 sequence: CASSLWASDTQYF. The CDR3 DNA follows: TGTGCCAGCAGTTTATGGGCATCGGATACGCAGTATTTT. The V call is TRBV27, the J call TRBJ2-3; D gene unclear. There are 13 residues in the CDR3. The V and J ends lost 1 base and 6 bases respectively, with 8 bases between them. The V gene's germline CDR1 is MNHEY and CDR2 SMNVEV (reference sequence).

This chain connects TRBV7-8 to TRBJ1-5; a possible D gene is TRBD1 (6 bases). V lost 6 bases, J lost 9 bases, and 18 bases lay in between. This CDR3 has 14 amino acids. Germline CDR1 is SGHVS and CDR2 is FQNEAQ. In nucleotides, the CDR3 is TGTGCCAGCAGGTTACAGGGTTATTCTGGGCCCCAGCATTTT. Protein: CASRLQGYSGPQHF. The full variable domain, in which reference TRBV7-8 and TRBJ1-5 provide the parts outside the CDR3, is GAGVSQSPRYKVAKRGQDVALRCDPISGHVSLFWYQQALGQGPEFLTYFQNEAQLDKSGLPSDRFFAERPEGSVSTLKIQRTQQEDSAVYLCASRLQGYSGPQHFGDGTRLSIL.

This clone was found once. The chain links TRBV6-5 to TRBJ2-7; no clear D gene. This CDR3 contains 15 residues. Looked up from germline, CDR1 is MNHEY and CDR2 is SVGAGI. Trimming shortened V by 2 bases and J by 1 base, and 12 bases separated the two germline ends. CDR3 amino acids: CASSYVGYGSYEQYF. The CDR3 region has the DNA TGTGCCAGCAGTTACGTGGGGTATGGATCCTACGAGCAGTACTTC.

This chain joins TRBV20-1 and TRBJ2-7, with D hard to call. CDR3 size: 11 residues. Between the trimmed V and J ends, which lost 3 bases and 4 bases, there was a span of 7 bases. From germline, CDR1 is DFQATT and CDR2 SNEGSKA (reference sequence). CDR3 DNA sequence: TGCAGTGCTAGGCTCCGTTACGAGCAGTACTTC. It is translated as CSARLRYEQYF.

This sequence joins TRBV9 and TRBJ1-2, with D possibly matching TRBD1 (5 bases). The CDR3 is 16 amino acids. V shed 0 bases and J shed 5 bases, with 17 bases lying between them. The germline V gene has CDR1 SGDLS and CDR2 YYNGEE. In DNA, the CDR3 is TGTGCCAGCAGCGTAGCGGCAGGGACTCCGCGTTATGGCTACACCTTC. This translates into CASSVAAGTPRYGYTF. Combining the CDR3 with reference TRBV9 and TRBJ1-2 gives the whole variable domain DSGVTQTPKHLITATGQRVTLRCSPRSGDLSVYWYQQSLDQGLQFLIQYYNGEERAKGNILERFSAQQFPDLHSELNLSSLELGDSALYFCASSVAAGTPRYGYTFGSGTRLTVV.